A selection of T cell receptor beta chains follows, all from one sample in a study of blood T cell repertoires in COVID-19. Generated by immunoSEQ multiplex PCR, the TCRdb table keeps only in-frame clones and is missing some. This table holds 45,000 to 55,000 clones, 87% found once. The source material was peripheral blood. The receptor set was obtained from a man over 45 with active COVID-19. Each CDR3 is given with its conserved first and last residue. D genes are given only for firm matches. The listing skips clone size in some rows; elsewhere it reads once, few, many or a size class.

size	V	J	D	DNA	CDR3
once	TRBV15	TRBJ1-2	.	TGTGCCACCAGCAGAGACCATACGGCAAAAAGGGGCTATGGCTACACCTTC	CATSRDHTAKRGYGYTF
.	TRBV5-6	TRBJ1-2	.	TGTGCCAGCAGCTTACCCAAAGGACTAGCTAACTATGGCTACACCTTC	CASSLPKGLANYGYTF
.	TRBV7-2	TRBJ2-1	TRBD2	TGTGCCAGCCTCCCCGGGGGGGGCTACAATGAGCAGTTCTTC	CASLPGGGYNEQFF
.	TRBV11-2	TRBJ2-7	.	TGTGCCAGCAGCTTAGTATTTGACTACGGGGCCTACGAGCAGTACTTC	CASSLVFDYGAYEQYF
.	TRBV11-2	TRBJ2-1	.	TGTGCCAGCAGCTTGCGACTGTCGTTCTACAATGAGCAGTTCTTC	CASSLRLSFYNEQFF
.	TRBV10-3	TRBJ1-2	TRBD1	TGTGCCATCAGGACCGGGACAGGGGACTTTAGTGGCTACACCTTC	CAIRTGTGDFSGYTF
.	TRBV3-1/TRBV3-2	TRBJ2-7	.	TGTGCCAGCAGCCCTTGGGGGGACGACTACGAGCAGTACTTC	CASSPWGDDYEQYF
.	TRBV18	TRBJ2-7	TRBD2	TGTGCCAGCTCACCGACTAGCGGGGGGGCTGTAGAGCAGTACTTC	CASSPTSGGAVEQYF
.	TRBV10-3	TRBJ2-5	TRBD2	TGTGCCATCGCGAGGTCTAGCGGGCTCGCCCAAGAGACCCAGTACTTC	CAIARSSGLAQETQYF
.	TRBV5-1	TRBJ2-3	.	TGCGCCAGCAGCTTGCAGGGGAAAACAACAGATACGCAGTATTTT	CASSLQGKTTDTQYF
.	TRBV30	TRBJ2-4	.	TGTGCCTGGTCGGGGGCGGGAGCGAAAGCAAACATTCAGTACTTC	CAWSGAGAKANIQYF
.	TRBV25-1	TRBJ2-5	TRBD1	TGTGCCAGCACTCCTACCTGGGACAGCCCACCTACCCAGTACTTC	CASTPTWDSPPTQYF
.	TRBV11-3	TRBJ1-2	.	TGTGCCAGCAGCTTAGATCGGGCAGGGATTCATTCATCATCTAACTATGGCTACACCTTC	CASSLDRAGIHSSSNYGYTF
.	TRBV3-1/TRBV3-2	TRBJ2-1	TRBD1	TGTGCCAGCAGCCAAGGGGGACAGGCATACAATGAGCAGTTCTTC	CASSQGGQAYNEQFF
few	TRBV6-2/TRBV6-3	TRBJ1-2	TRBD1	TGTGCCAGCAGTTACCCGGACAGGACGGCCGGCTACACCTTC	CASSYPDRTAGYTF